This is a list of T cell receptor beta chains from one sample in a study of CD8+CD57+ T cells in acquired aplastic anemia. TCRdb fed the reads into MiXCR, producing one record per CDR3 protein. Of roughly 260,000 distinct CDR3 sequences in the sample, roughly half were seen once. Sequencing input: sorted CD4+, CD8+, or CD8+CD57+ T cells (not recorded which) from PBMCs. The receptors here all came from a human donor with aplastic anemia. CDR3s include the opening cysteine and the closing phenylalanine or tryptophan. D genes are given only for firm matches. Some rows mark clone size as missing; the rest say once, few, many or name a class of expanded clone.

clone size	D gene	V gene	J gene	CDR3 protein	CDR3 DNA
-	-	TRBV11-3	TRBJ2-1	CASSMYNEQFF	TGTGCCAGCAGCATGTACAATGAGCAGTTCTTC
-	-	TRBV6-2/TRBV6-3	TRBJ2-3	CASRGIRLDSTDTQYF	TGTGCCAGCAGGGGGATCAGACTGGATTCCACAGATACGCAGTATTTT
many	TRBD1	TRBV4-1	TRBJ2-7	CASSQSSGTGRYEQYF	TGCGCCAGCAGCCAAAGTAGTGGGACAGGCCGCTACGAGCAGTACTTC
-	-	TRBV19	TRBJ2-7	CASSIYPGKGEQYF	TGTGCCAGTAGTATATATCCAGGGAAAGGAGAGCAGTACTTC
many	-	TRBV19	TRBJ1-5	CGCKGRGQPQHF	TGCGGCTGTAAGGGGCGGGGTCAGCCCCAGCATTTT
few	-	TRBV12-3/TRBV12-4	TRBJ2-3	CASSLAGISTDTQYF	TGTGCCAGCAGTTTGGCGGGGATTAGCACAGATACGCAGTATTTT
-	TRBD1	TRBV2	TRBJ1-6	CASSAGTGAPHLHF	TGTGCCAGCAGTGCCGGGACAGGGGCTCCTCACCTCCACTTT
-	-	TRBV25-1	TRBJ1-2	CASSEEWGGGYTF	TGTGCCAGCAGTGAAGAATGGGGAGGTGGCTACACCTTC
few	-	TRBV6-2/TRBV6-3	TRBJ2-7	CASSLETLYEQYF	TGTGCCAGCAGCCTAGAAACCCTCTACGAGCAGTACTTC
many	-	TRBV9	TRBJ2-7	CASSVRGEGHGEQYF	TGTGCCAGCAGCGTTAGGGGAGAGGGGCACGGCGAGCAGTACTTC
-	-	TRBV7-2	TRBJ2-3	CASSLTATTDTQYF	TGTGCCAGCAGCTTAACAGCTACGACAGATACGCAGTATTTT
-	-	TRBV19	TRBJ1-1	CASSISPAGDGGNTEAFF	TGTGCCAGTAGTATATCTCCAGCGGGGGATGGAGGGAACACTGAAGCTTTCTTT
many	-	TRBV6-5	TRBJ2-7	CASSYRTTLGYEQYF	TGTGCCAGCAGTTACCGGACGACCTTGGGCTACGAGCAGTACTTC
many	-	TRBV5-1	TRBJ2-1	CASSFTGLPNEQFF	TGCGCCAGCAGCTTCACGGGACTTCCCAATGAGCAGTTCTTC
many	-	TRBV6-6	TRBJ2-7	CASNARRSSYEQYF	TGTGCCAGCAATGCGAGGAGAAGCTCCTACGAGCAGTACTTC
-	TRBD1	TRBV30	TRBJ2-7	CAWSGTGGGYEQYF	TGTGCCTGGAGTGGGACAGGGGGCGGCTACGAGCAGTACTTC
few	TRBD1	TRBV2	TRBJ1-3	CASSGQGAGNTIYF	TGTGCCAGCAGCGGACAGGGAGCCGGAAACACCATATATTTT
few	TRBD1	TRBV2	TRBJ1-2	CASVKGQDYGYTF	TGTGCCAGCGTCAAGGGACAGGACTATGGCTACACCTTC
-	TRBD1	TRBV2	TRBJ2-5	CASIPGTVQETQYF	TGTGCCAGCATTCCCGGGACAGTTCAAGAGACCCAGTACTTC
-	TRBD1	TRBV25-1	TRBJ2-7	CASRDRGSFYEQYF	TGTGCCAGCAGAGACAGGGGAAGTTTCTACGAGCAGTACTTC
-	-	TRBV2	TRBJ1-5	CASSENVQPQHF	TGTGCCAGCAGTGAAAATGTTCAGCCCCAGCATTTT
-	TRBD2	TRBV6-6	TRBJ2-3	CASEKRGLAGIGTDTQYF	TGTGCCAGCGAGAAAAGGGGACTAGCGGGAATAGGCACAGATACGCAGTATTTT
once	-	TRBV10-1	TRBJ1-1	CASSDPRFTEAFF	TGCGCCAGCAGTGACCCACGGTTTACTGAAGCTTTCTTT
many	-	TRBV5-8	TRBJ1-5	CASSLSWPEGDQPQHF	TGTGCCAGCAGCCTGAGTTGGCCCGAGGGAGATCAGCCCCAGCATTTT
many	-	TRBV14	TRBJ1-3	CASSQDLAPPDTIYF	TGTGCCAGCAGCCAAGATTTAGCCCCGCCAGACACCATATATTTT
many	TRBD2	TRBV7-9	TRBJ2-3	CASSSTFLAGAGVDTQYF	TGTGCCAGCAGCTCGACCTTCCTAGCGGGGGCCGGGGTAGATACGCAGTATTTT
-	TRBD1	TRBV5-6	TRBJ2-2	CASSLRQGPVARELFF	TGTGCCAGCAGCCTTAGACAGGGCCCGGTCGCCCGGGAGCTGTTTTTT
-	TRBD1	TRBV19	TRBJ1-4	CASTDRAYAVTNEKLFF	TGTGCCAGTACGGACAGGGCGTACGCTGTCACTAATGAAAAACTGTTTTTT
many	-	TRBV5-1	TRBJ2-7	CASSLARYGGHEQYF	TGCGCCAGCAGCTTGGCGAGGTATGGAGGGCACGAGCAGTACTTC